This TCR beta chain was sequenced for a study of blood T cells in healthy people across ages. A sample-barcoded 5' primer and a J-beta primer mix were used in a second PCR of about 6 to 12 cycles. A single record per CDR3 protein comes from TCRdb applying MiXCR to the 5' RACE reads. The sample lists 800,000 to 950,000 distinct CDR3 sequences, 36% seen once, with approximately 12% in the top ten. The study, taken as a whole, reports: Compared with aged donors, long-lived donors showed fewer expanded clones, suggesting selection.

This CDR3 region has 11 residues. Trimming took 4 bases from V and 7 from J, leaving 7 bases between them. Germline V gene lookup returns CDR1 MNHNY and CDR2 SVGAGI (reference sequence). Isolating PBMCs gave at least 6 million of these cells per sample. Many counts were recorded for this clonotype. Its antigen is not known. The V and J genes are TRBV6-6 and TRBJ1-2, with D tentatively TRBD1 (5 bases). This TCR derives from a young man in good health. Sequencing was performed on blood. The CDR3 reads CASSFRVGYTF. The CDR3 DNA sequence: TGTGCCAGCAGTTTCAGGGTTGGCTACACCTTC.